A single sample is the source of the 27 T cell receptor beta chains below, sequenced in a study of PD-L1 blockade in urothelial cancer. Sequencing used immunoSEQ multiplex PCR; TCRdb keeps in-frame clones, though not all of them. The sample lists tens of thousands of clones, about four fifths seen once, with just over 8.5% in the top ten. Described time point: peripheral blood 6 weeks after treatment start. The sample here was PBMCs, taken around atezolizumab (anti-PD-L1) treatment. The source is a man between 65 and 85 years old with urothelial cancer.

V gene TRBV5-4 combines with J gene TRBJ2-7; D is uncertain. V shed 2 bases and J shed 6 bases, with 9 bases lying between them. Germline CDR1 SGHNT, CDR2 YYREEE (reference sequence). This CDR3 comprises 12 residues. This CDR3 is CASSFLSSEQYF. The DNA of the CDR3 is TGTGCCAGCAGCTTCCTTAGCAGCGAGCAGTACTTC. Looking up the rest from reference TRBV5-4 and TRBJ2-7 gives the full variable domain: ETGVTQSPTHLIKTRGQQVTLRCSSQSGHNTVSWYQQALGQGPQFIFQYYREEENGRGNFPPRFSGLQFPNYSSELNVNALELDDSALYLCASSFLSSEQYFGPGTRLTVT.

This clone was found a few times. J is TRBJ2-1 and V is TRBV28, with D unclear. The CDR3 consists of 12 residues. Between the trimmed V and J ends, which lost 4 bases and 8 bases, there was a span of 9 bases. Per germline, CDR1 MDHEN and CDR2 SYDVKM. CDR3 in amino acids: CASSSLTDEQFF. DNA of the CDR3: TGTGCCAGCAGTTCCCTAACCGATGAGCAGTTCTTC.

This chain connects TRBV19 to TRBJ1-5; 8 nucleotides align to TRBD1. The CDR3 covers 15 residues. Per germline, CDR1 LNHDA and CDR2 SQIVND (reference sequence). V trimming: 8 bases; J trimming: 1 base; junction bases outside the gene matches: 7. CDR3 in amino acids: CASVQGARSNQPQHF. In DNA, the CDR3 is TGTGCCAGTGTTCAGGGGGCGAGAAGCAATCAGCCCCAGCATTTT.

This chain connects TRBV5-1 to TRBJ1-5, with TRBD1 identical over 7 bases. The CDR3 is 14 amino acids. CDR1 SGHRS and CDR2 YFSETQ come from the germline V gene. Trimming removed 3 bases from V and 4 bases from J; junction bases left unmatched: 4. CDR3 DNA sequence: TGCGCCAGCAGCTCCGGGACAGAGAATCAGCCCCAGCATTTT. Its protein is CASSSGTENQPQHF. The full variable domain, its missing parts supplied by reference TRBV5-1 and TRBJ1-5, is KAGVTQTPRYLIKTRGQQVTLSCSPISGHRSVSWYQQTPGQGLQFLFEYFSETQRNKGNFPGRFSGRQFSNSRSEMNVSTLELGDSALYLCASSSGTENQPQHFGDGTRLSIL.

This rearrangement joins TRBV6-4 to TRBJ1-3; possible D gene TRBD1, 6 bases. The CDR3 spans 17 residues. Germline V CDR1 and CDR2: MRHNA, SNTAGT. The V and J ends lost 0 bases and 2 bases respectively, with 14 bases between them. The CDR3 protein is CASSDSGTRNPGNTIYF. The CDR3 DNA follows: TGTGCCAGCAGTGACTCGGGGACACGCAACCCTGGAAACACCATATATTTT.

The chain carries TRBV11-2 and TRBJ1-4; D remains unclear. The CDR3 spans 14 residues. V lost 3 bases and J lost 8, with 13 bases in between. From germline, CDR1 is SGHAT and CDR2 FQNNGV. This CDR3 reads CASSFDPRREKLFF. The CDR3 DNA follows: TGTGCCAGCAGCTTCGACCCTCGGAGAGAAAAACTGTTTTTT. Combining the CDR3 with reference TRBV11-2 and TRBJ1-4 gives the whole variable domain EAGVAQSPRYKIIEKRQSVAFWCNPISGHATLYWYQQILGQGPKLLIQFQNNGVVDDSQLPKDRFSAERLKGVDSTLKIQPAKLEDSAVYLCASSFDPRREKLFFGSGTQLSVL.

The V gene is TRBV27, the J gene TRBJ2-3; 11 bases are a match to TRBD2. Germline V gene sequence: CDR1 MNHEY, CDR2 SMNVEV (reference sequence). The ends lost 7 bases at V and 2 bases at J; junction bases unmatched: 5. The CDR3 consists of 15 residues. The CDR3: CASTRLAGITDTQYF. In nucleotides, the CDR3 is TGTGCCAGCACCCGACTAGCGGGGATCACAGATACGCAGTATTTT.

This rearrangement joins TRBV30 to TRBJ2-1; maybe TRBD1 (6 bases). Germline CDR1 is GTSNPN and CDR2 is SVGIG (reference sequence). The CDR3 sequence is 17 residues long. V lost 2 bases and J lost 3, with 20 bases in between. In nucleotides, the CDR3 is TGTGCCTGGAGTACCCGTAGTCCTGGCAGGGGCTACAATGAGCAGTTCTTC. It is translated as CAWSTRSPGRGYNEQFF.

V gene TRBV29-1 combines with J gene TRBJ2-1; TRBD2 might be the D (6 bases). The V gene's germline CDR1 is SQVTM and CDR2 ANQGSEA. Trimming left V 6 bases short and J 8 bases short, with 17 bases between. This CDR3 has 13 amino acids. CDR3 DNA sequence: TGCAGCGTGGCGGCCACCCCGGGGGATGAGCAGTTCTTC. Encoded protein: CSVAATPGDEQFF.

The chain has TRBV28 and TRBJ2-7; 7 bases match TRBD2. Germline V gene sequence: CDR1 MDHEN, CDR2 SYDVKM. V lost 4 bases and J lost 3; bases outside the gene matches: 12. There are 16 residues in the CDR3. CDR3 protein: CASSSDLSRTSYEQYF. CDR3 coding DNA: TGTGCCAGCAGTTCAGACCTAAGTAGGACTAGCTACGAGCAGTACTTC. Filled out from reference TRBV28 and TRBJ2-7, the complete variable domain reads DVKVTQSSRYLVKRTGEKVFLECVQDMDHENMFWYRQDPGLGLRLIYFSYDVKMKEKGDIPEGYSVSREKKERFSLILESASTNQTSMYLCASSSDLSRTSYEQYFGPGTRLTVT.

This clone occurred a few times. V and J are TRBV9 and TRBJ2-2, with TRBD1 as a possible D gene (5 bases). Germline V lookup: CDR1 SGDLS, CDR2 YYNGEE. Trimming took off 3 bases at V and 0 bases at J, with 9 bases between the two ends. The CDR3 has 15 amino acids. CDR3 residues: CASSGYRSNTGELFF. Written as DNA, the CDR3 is TGTGCCAGCAGCGGGTACAGGTCGAACACCGGGGAGCTGTTTTTT.

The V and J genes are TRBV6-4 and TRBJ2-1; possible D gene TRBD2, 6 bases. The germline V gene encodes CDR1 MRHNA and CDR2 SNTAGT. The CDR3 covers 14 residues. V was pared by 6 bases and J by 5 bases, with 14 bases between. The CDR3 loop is CASRRDSWNNEQFF. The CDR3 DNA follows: TGTGCCAGCAGGCGGGACTCCTGGAACAATGAGCAGTTCTTC.

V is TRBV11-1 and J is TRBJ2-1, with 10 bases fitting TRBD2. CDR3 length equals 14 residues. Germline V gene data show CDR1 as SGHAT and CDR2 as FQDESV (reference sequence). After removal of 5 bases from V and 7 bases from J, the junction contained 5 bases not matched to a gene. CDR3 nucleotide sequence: TGTGCCAGCAGCACTAGCGGGAATCGAAATGAGCAGTTCTTC. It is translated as CASSTSGNRNEQFF. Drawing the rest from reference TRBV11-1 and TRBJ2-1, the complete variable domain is EAEVAQSPRYKITEKSQAVAFWCDPISGHATLYWYRQILGQGPELLVQFQDESVVDDSQLPKDRFSAERLKGVDSTLKIQPAELGDSAMYLCASSTSGNRNEQFFGPGTRLTVL.

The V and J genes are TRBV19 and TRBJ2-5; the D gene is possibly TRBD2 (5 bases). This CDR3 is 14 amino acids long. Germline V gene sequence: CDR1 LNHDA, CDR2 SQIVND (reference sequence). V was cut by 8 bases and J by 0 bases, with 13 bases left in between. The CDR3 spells CASSPTGNQETQYF. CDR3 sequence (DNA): TGTGCCAGTTCCCCCACCGGGAACCAAGAGACCCAGTACTTC.

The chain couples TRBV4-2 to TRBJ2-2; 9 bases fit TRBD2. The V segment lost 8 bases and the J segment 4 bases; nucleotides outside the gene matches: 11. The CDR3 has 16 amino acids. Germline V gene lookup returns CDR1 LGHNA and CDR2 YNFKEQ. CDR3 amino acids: CASRSYSGSGTGELFF. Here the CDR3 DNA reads TGTGCCAGCCGCTCCTATAGCGGGAGCGGCACCGGGGAGCTGTTTTTT.

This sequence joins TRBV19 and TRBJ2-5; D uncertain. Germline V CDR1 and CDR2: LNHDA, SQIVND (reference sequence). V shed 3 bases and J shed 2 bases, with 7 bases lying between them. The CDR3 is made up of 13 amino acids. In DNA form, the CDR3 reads TGTGCCAGTAGTATGAACAGACAAGAGACCCAGTACTTC. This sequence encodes CASSMNRQETQYF.

The CDR3 DNA sequence: TGTGCCAGCAGTTTAGAGGGCAGGTCTGAAGCTTTCTTT. This gives the protein CASSLEGRSEAFF. The chain has TRBV27 and TRBJ1-1; D is ambiguous. Between the trimmed V and J ends, which lost 2 bases and 6 bases, there was a span of 10 bases. Germline loops: CDR1 MNHEY, CDR2 SMNVEV (reference sequence). This CDR3 has 13 residues.

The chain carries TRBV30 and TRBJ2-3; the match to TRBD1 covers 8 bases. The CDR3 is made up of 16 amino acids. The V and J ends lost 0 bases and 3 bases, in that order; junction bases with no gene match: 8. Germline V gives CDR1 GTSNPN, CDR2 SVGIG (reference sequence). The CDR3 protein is CAWSVWTGIGTDTQYF. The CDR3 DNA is TGTGCCTGGAGTGTATGGACAGGGATAGGGACAGATACGCAGTATTTT.

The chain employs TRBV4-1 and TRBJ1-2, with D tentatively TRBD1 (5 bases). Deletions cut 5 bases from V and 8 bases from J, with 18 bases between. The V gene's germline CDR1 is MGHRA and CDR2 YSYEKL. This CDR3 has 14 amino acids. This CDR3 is CASSTPTGVYGYTF. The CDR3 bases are TGCGCCAGCAGCACCCCGACGGGGGTTTACGGCTACACCTTC.

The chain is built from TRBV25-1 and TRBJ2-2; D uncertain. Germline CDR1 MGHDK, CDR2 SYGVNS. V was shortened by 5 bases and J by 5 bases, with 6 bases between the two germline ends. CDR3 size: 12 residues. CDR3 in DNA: TGTGCCAGCAGTTTTCGGACCGGGGAGCTGTTTTTT. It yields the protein CASSFRTGELFF.

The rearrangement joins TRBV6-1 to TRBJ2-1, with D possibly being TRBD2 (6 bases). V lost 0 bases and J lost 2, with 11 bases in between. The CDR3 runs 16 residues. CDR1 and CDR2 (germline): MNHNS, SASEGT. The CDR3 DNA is TGTGCCAGCAGTGAAGCGCTTGGACTAACCTACAATGAGCAGTTCTTC. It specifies CASSEALGLTYNEQFF.

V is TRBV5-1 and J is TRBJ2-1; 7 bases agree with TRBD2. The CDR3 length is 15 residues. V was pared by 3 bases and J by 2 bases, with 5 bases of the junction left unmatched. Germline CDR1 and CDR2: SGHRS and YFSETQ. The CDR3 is CASSSAGVTYNEQFF. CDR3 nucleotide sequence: TGCGCCAGCAGCTCTGCGGGAGTCACCTACAATGAGCAGTTCTTC.

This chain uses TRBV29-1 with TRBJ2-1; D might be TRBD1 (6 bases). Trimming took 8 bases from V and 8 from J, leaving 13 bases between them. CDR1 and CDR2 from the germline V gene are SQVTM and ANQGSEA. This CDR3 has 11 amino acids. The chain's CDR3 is CSPREGDEQFF. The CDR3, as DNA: TGCAGCCCCCGAGAGGGGGATGAGCAGTTCTTC.

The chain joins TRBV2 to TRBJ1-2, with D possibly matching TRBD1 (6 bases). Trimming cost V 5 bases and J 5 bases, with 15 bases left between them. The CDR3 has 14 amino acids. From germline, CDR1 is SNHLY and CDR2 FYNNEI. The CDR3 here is CASSLGKGQYGYTF. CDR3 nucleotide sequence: TGTGCCAGCAGTTTAGGGAAGGGACAATATGGCTACACCTTC.

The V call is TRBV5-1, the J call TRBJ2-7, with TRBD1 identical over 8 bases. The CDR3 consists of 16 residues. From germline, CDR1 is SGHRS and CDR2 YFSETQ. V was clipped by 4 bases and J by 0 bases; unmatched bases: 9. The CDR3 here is CASSRGDRGLSYEQYF. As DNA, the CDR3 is TGCGCCAGCAGCCGGGGAGACAGGGGTCTCTCCTACGAGCAGTACTTC. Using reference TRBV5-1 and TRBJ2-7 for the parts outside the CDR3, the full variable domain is KAGVTQTPRYLIKTRGQQVTLSCSPISGHRSVSWYQQTPGQGLQFLFEYFSETQRNKGNFPGRFSGRQFSNSRSEMNVSTLELGDSALYLCASSRGDRGLSYEQYFGPGTRLTVT.

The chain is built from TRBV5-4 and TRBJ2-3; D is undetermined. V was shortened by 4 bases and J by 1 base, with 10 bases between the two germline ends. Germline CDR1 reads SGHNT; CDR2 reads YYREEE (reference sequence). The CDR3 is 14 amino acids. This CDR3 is CASSRLGGTDTQYF. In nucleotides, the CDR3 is TGTGCCAGCAGCCGGCTAGGTGGCACAGATACGCAGTATTTT.

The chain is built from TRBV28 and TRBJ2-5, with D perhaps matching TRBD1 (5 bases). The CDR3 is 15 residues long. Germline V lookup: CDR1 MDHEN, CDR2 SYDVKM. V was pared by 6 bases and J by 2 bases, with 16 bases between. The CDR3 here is CASSLGQGWQETQYF. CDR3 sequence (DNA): TGTGCCAGCAGCCTGGGGCAGGGATGGCAAGAGACCCAGTACTTC.